This T cell receptor (beta chain) was sequenced during a study of blood T cell repertoires in COVID-19. The study assigned cohorts using participant-reported clinical history. The V and J ends lost 0 bases and 8 bases respectively, with 16 bases between them. This CDR3 comprises 15 residues. The germline CDR1 and CDR2 sequences are SGHDT and YYEEEE. Libraries were prepared by immunoSEQ multiplex PCR; TCRdb keeps only in-frame clonotypes and omits some of them. The sample shows 200,000 to 250,000 clones, 86% of them seen only once. The clonotype comes from a woman in her thirties or forties with acute COVID-19. J is TRBJ2-3 and V is TRBV5-6; D gene ambiguous. Material: PBMCs or T cells enriched from blood (not recorded which). CDR3 DNA: TGTGCCAGCAGCTTGGCCAAGACTGGCTCGGGTACGCAGTATTTT. Translating gives CASSLAKTGSGTQYF.